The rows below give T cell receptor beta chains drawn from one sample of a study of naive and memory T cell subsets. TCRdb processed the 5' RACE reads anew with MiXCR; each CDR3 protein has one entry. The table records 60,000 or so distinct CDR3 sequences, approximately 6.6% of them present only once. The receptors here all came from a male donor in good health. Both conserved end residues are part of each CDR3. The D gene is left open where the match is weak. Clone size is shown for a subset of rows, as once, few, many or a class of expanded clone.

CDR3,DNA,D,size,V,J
CSALSGETSYEQYF,TGCAGTGCTCTTAGCGGGGAAACCTCCTACGAGCAGTACTTC,TRBD2,many,TRBV20-1,TRBJ2-7
CSASPGAGAKNIQYF,TGCAGTGCTAGTCCGGGGGCGGGGGCCAAAAACATTCAGTACTTC,NA,few,TRBV20-1,TRBJ2-4
CASSESVYGTGELFF,TGCGCCAGCAGTGAGTCGGTGTATGGGACCGGGGAGCTGTTTTTT,NA,many,TRBV10-1,TRBJ2-2
CASSRQELGPGQETQYF,TGCGCCAGCAGCCGGCAAGAACTGGGGCCCGGCCAAGAGACCCAGTACTTC,NA,NA,TRBV5-1,TRBJ2-5
CASSLAGTGMDQPQHF,TGTGCCAGCAGTTTAGCTGGGACAGGGATGGATCAGCCCCAGCATTTT,TRBD1,few,TRBV28,TRBJ1-5
CASSLYGTDSYEQYF,TGCGCCAGCAGCTTGTATGGGACAGACTCCTACGAGCAGTACTTC,TRBD1,NA,TRBV5-1,TRBJ2-7
CASGLVPGNHLETQYF,TGTGCTAGTGGTTTGGTACCAGGGAACCACCTAGAGACCCAGTACTTC,NA,many,TRBV12-5,TRBJ2-5
CSALNEARVF,TGCAGTGCCCTGAATGAGGCGCGGGTCTTC,NA,many,TRBV20-1,TRBJ2-1
CSARDQRGVYNEQFF,TGCAGTGCTAGAGATCAAAGGGGGGTCTACAATGAGCAGTTCTTC,NA,many,TRBV20-1,TRBJ2-1
CSARQVATNEKLFF,TGCAGTGCTAGACAGGTCGCAACTAATGAAAAACTGTTTTTT,NA,NA,TRBV20-1,TRBJ1-4
CASTRTGENSPLHF,TGTGCCAGCACCAGGACAGGGGAAAATTCACCCCTCCACTTT,TRBD1,many,TRBV28,TRBJ1-6